This T cell receptor beta chain was identified in a study of cytomegalovirus exposure and HLA in healthy donors. J gave up 4 bases and V 6 bases, and 3 bases lay outside the gene matches. CDR1 and CDR2 from the germline V gene are MDHEN and SYDVKM. The CDR3 runs 12 residues. It was with 60 Vbeta and 13 Jbeta primers that the PCR ran. Sequenced by immunoSEQ multiplex PCR; TCRdb stores in-frame clones only, minus some. The sample holds 85,000 to 130,000 clones, approximately 79% seen once. Details on this clone: Antigen unknown.

Study-wide results and limits: A later analysis revealed that TCR association rates differed between HLA loci, peaking at DRB1 and bottoming out at HLA-C. Accounts indicate the classifier identified cytomegalovirus status with strong specificity and sensitivity. Later analysis suggested most CMV-associated TCR beta chains were HLA-restricted. Among TCR sequences, most were rare, though some public TCRs appeared in many donors.

The chain is built from TRBV28 and TRBJ2-7; TRBD1 matches at 7 bases. Sequencing used PBMCs. The receptor comes from a man in his 60s in good health and CMV-seropositive. CDR3: CASRGGAYEQYF. The DNA of the CDR3 is TGTGCCAGCAGAGGGGGCGCGTACGAGCAGTACTTC.